These 6 T cell receptor beta chains were all obtained from the same sample, sequenced in a study of OX40 agonist ivuxolimab in advanced cancers. Profiled with immunoSEQ multiplex PCR; TCRdb holds only in-frame clones, not every one. The data hold just over 50,000 clones, with around nine tenths observed a single time. The specimen comprised CD4+ or CD8+ T cells sorted from blood, sampled in a trial of the OX40 agonist ivuxolimab. All receptors derive from an adult with an advanced solid tumor such as melanoma, head and neck, liver or kidney cancer.

This chain links TRBV19 with TRBJ1-5; the match to TRBD1 covers 7 bases. Germline V gives CDR1 LNHDA, CDR2 SQIVND (reference sequence). V shed 3 bases and J 5 bases; nucleotides not matched to a gene: 4. This CDR3 has 14 amino acids. The CDR3, as DNA: TGTGCCAGTAGTATTCAACAGGGGCATCAGCCCCAGCATTTT. Its translation: CASSIQQGHQPQHF.

Of note for this clone: It is likely a read error, because the conserved phenylalanine at the end of the CDR3 is missing. The limits of the CDR3 on the DNA are not certain, so only TCRdb's listed CDR3 is given. The chain couples TRBV23-1 to TRBJ2-7. TRBV23-1 is designated an ORF whose function remains uncertain. The CDR3 region is 13 residues in length, termini included. The CDR3 region is CASSHSTGAGAFL.

This chain links TRBV7-9 with TRBJ2-1, with 12 nucleotides matching TRBD1. This CDR3 contains 17 residues. Germline V gene sequence: CDR1 SEHNR, CDR2 FQNEAQ (reference sequence). Trimming took 1 base from V and 7 from J; bases not matched to a gene: 8. In nucleotides, the CDR3 is TGTGCCAGCAGCTTAGAAGGGGGACAGGGGGCGCGGAATGAGCAGTTCTTC. As protein: CASSLEGGQGARNEQFF.

The V call is TRBV10-2, the J call TRBJ2-5; weak D call: TRBD2 (6 bases). The CDR3 is 15 amino acids. V dropped 6 bases and J dropped 1 base, with 15 bases sitting between them. CDR1 and CDR2 from the germline V gene are WSHSY and SAAADI. The CDR3 here is CASSVSGVSQETQYF. DNA for the CDR3: TGCGCCAGCAGCGTCTCGGGGGTGTCCCAAGAGACCCAGTACTTC.

The gene calls are TRBV18 and TRBJ2-3, with no clear D. In germline, CDR1 is KGHSH, CDR2 LQKENI. The CDR3 spans 15 residues. V lost 2 bases, J lost 3 bases, and 12 bases lay in between. The CDR3 reads CASSPTPENTDTQYF. CDR3 bases: TGTGCCAGCTCACCAACTCCCGAGAATACAGATACGCAGTATTTT.

V and J are TRBV14 and TRBJ1-1; 9 bases agree with TRBD1. The germline V gene encodes CDR1 SGHDN and CDR2 FVKESK. The CDR3 sequence is 15 residues long. J lost 11 bases, V lost 1 base, and 11 bases had no gene match. The CDR3 reads CASSQGFFSGQGAFF. The CDR3 nucleotides are TGTGCCAGCAGCCAAGGGTTTTTCTCGGGACAGGGTGCTTTCTTT.